Reported below is one T cell receptor beta chain. Per the study methods: The assay estimated nucleated cells by amplifying reference gene primers. Profiling relied on immunoSEQ multiplex PCR, and the TCRdb table lists in-frame clones only, not all of them. V and J calls and clone size are given by that table; D and trimming were obtained from the DNA. The sample lists 150,000 to 200,000 clones; approximately 83% were seen once. These data belong to a study of blood T cell repertoires in COVID-19. On the study more broadly: COVID-19 samples, acute and convalescent, were from the United States, Italy and Spain. T cells, B-cell-depleted T cells, or PBMCs provided the cDNA or gDNA that served as material.

The material sequenced was peripheral blood. This TCR came from a man aged 60 to 75 with acute or convalescent COVID-19.

Written as DNA, the CDR3 is TGTGCCAGCTCACCCCGGACAGGTCGGGATTCACCCCTCCACTTT. Translating it yields CASSPRTGRDSPLHF. The rearrangement links TRBV18 to TRBJ1-6; 7 bases fit TRBD1. Trimming at V came to 3 bases and at J to 8 bases, leaving 7 bases not matched to a gene. Germline V lookup: CDR1 KGHSH, CDR2 LQKENI. The CDR3 extends over 15 amino acids.